The clone carrying this T cell receptor (beta chain) was counted between two and nine times. This specimen comes from a study of T-cell reconstitution after alpha-beta-depleted transplantation in children. Trimming took off 6 bases at V and 8 bases at J, with 19 bases between the two ends. There are 13 residues in the CDR3. CDR1 and CDR2 (germline): DFQATT, SNEGSKA (reference sequence). TCRbeta library preparation incorporated unique molecular identifiers. Each CDR3 protein is one row after TCRdb ran MiXCR on the PCR reads. The sample shows some 500,000 distinct CDR3 sequences, about 16% of them seen only once.

The sequencing here drew on PBMCs from the stem cell graft donor, taken from the stem cell graft. The sequence came from a human donor who donated a stem cell graft to a child with acute lymphoblastic leukemia. The genes are TRBV20-1 and TRBJ1-2, with a weak D call TRBD1 (5 bases). In nucleotides, the CDR3 is TGCAGTGCCCACGGGACCCCCACGAGGGGCTACACCTTC. Its translation is CSAHGTPTRGYTF.